This T cell receptor (beta chain) was obtained from a study of immune evolution from preneoplasia to lung adenocarcinoma. Nucleic acids came from premalignant or tumor cells enriched by macro-dissection. Using immunoSEQ multiplex PCR, the repertoire was profiled, and TCRdb retains in-frame clones only, with some absent. Of around 2,500 clones listed, less than 90% are singletons. Germline V gene sequence: CDR1 SEHNR, CDR2 FQNEAQ (reference sequence). With 3 bases clipped from V and 2 bases from J, the junction kept 9 bases outside the gene matches. CDR3 size: 19 residues. Only one count was recorded for this clone.

The sequenced sample consisted of FFPE lung adenocarcinoma in situ tissue. The V gene is TRBV7-9, the J gene TRBJ2-3; 15 bases map to TRBD2. The sequence derives from a person aged 55-80 years with lung adenocarcinoma. For the CDR3, the DNA is TGTGCCAGCAGCTTGATAGGACTAGCGGGAGGGCACTCCACAGATACGCAGTATTTT. Translated: CASSLIGLAGGHSTDTQYF.